The 28 T cell receptor beta chains given below trace back to one sample, sequenced in a study of beta chain features in type 1 diabetes (dated by TCRdb to 2016 to 2018). Points the paper makes about the study in general: Type 1 diabetes patients showed a moderate but significant shortening of TCRB CDR3 length in all four CD4+ subsets.

Library prep was done by the immunoSEQ multiplex PCR assay. The entire isolated RNA was reverse transcribed using the High Capacity cDNA Reverse Transcription Kit, and thus expressed TCRB transcripts were sequenced. TCRdb re-hosts the immuneACCESS table, in-frame sequences only. Its copies lack some clones; in the studies checked, an unresolved V gene accounts for under half of them, and the cause for the rest is not known. The sample yields around 250,000 clones; approximately 14% were counted once. The ten largest clones capture about 0.016% of the sample. These receptors' targets are unknown. The sample taken for sequencing was naive CD4+ T cells from blood. In the paper's terms, the cell subset or site label means: true naive CD4+ T cells. These receptors originate from a man aged 25 to 40 with type 1 diabetes.

The chain combines TRBV29-1 with TRBJ2-3; the match to TRBD2 covers 12 bases. Trimming cost V 7 bases and J 0 bases; bases outside gene matches: 2. The CDR3 loop spans 14 amino acids. Germline-derived CDR1 and CDR2 are SQVTM and ANQGSEA. DNA for the CDR3: TGCAGCGGGGGGACTAGCGGGAGCACAGATACGCAGTATTTT. As protein: CSGGTSGSTDTQYF.

The sample holds a few counts of this clone. This sequence joins TRBV6-6 and TRBJ1-2; D is ambiguous. The germline gives CDR1 MNHNY, CDR2 SVGAGI (reference sequence). The CDR3 is 15 amino acids. V lost 7 bases and J lost 1, with 16 bases in between. CDR3 loop: CASIPRERNNYGYTF. CDR3 sequence (DNA): TGTGCCAGCATTCCGAGAGAGCGAAATAACTATGGCTACACCTTC.

This clone was detected only a few times. The V and J genes are TRBV10-3 and TRBJ2-1; no definite D call. V was cut by 10 bases and J by 2 bases, with 3 bases left in between. CDR1 and CDR2 (germline): ENHRY, SYGVKD. CDR3 length equals 10 residues. CDR3 sequence: CATAYNEQFF. The DNA of the CDR3 is TGTGCCACGGCCTACAATGAGCAGTTCTTC.

This clone turned up a few times. The chain has TRBV5-1 and TRBJ2-3; D may be TRBD1 (5 bases). In germline, CDR1 is SGHRS, CDR2 YFSETQ. V lost 7 bases, J lost 3 bases, and 15 bases lay in between. The CDR3 spans 14 residues. The CDR3, as DNA: TGCGCCAGCTATAGGACAAAAGAGACAGATACGCAGTATTTT. It codes for CASYRTKETDTQYF.

This clone was counted only a few times. This sequence joins TRBV30 and TRBJ2-1, with 9 positions matching TRBD2. CDR3 length equals 15 residues. Germline CDR1 is GTSNPN and CDR2 is SVGIG (reference sequence). The J segment lost 6 bases and the V segment lost 1 base, leaving 7 bases of the junction unmatched. CDR3 amino acids: CAWSALAGPGNEQFF. CDR3 sequence (DNA): TGTGCCTGGAGTGCCCTAGCGGGGCCGGGCAATGAGCAGTTCTTC.

This chain joins TRBV28 and TRBJ2-1; D remains unclear. V lost 3 bases, J lost 8 bases, and 17 bases lay in between. The CDR3 loop spans 15 amino acids. Germline loops: CDR1 MDHEN, CDR2 SYDVKM. The CDR3, as DNA: TGTGCCAGCAGTTTGGCCAGCCCACCACGGGATGAGCAGTTCTTC. Residues: CASSLASPPRDEQFF.

Only a few counts were recorded for this clone. The chain carries TRBV15 and TRBJ2-1; 10 positions agree with TRBD2. The CDR3 spans 18 residues. The germline V gene has CDR1 LNHNV and CDR2 YYDKDF (reference sequence). V was pared by 0 bases and J by 6 bases, with 11 bases of the junction left unmatched. The CDR3 reads CATSRDTSGVLLVNEQFF. As DNA, the CDR3 is TGTGCCACCAGCAGAGATACTAGCGGGGTTCTCCTTGTCAATGAGCAGTTCTTC.

This clone has more than one count but fewer than ten. V and J are TRBV5-6 and TRBJ1-1; 9 bases match TRBD1. This CDR3 contains 13 residues. The germline V gene encodes CDR1 SGHDT and CDR2 YYEEEE. The ends lost 4 bases at V and 4 bases at J; junction bases unmatched: 2. The CDR3 sequence is CASSKTGGTEAFF. The CDR3, as DNA: TGTGCCAGCAGCAAGACAGGGGGCACTGAAGCTTTCTTT.

The genes are TRBV7-2 and TRBJ2-5; 7 bases match TRBD1. Germline V gives CDR1 SGHTA, CDR2 FQGNSA. V shed 5 bases, J shed 2 bases, and the junction held 5 bases outside the gene matches. The CDR3 has 14 residues. The CDR3 bases are TGTGCCAGCAGCGGGTCGGGACAGCAAGAGACCCAGTACTTC. This translates into CASSGSGQQETQYF.

J is TRBJ1-5 and V is TRBV9; 9 positions match TRBD1. V lost 7 bases to trimming and J lost 6 bases; unmatched junction nucleotides: 2. CDR1 is SGDLS and CDR2 is YYNGEE in the germline V gene. The CDR3 is 12 residues long. DNA of the CDR3: TGTGCCAGCGGGACAGGGATTCAGCCCCAGCATTTT. It specifies CASGTGIQPQHF.

The rearrangement links TRBV11-2 to TRBJ2-1; TRBD1 might be the D (6 bases). The CDR3 extends over 15 amino acids. The V gene lost 0 bases and the J gene lost 6 bases, with 12 bases spanning the gap. Germline CDR1 SGHAT, CDR2 FQNNGV. This chain's CDR3 is CASSLDTGRINEQFF. CDR3 nucleotides: TGTGCCAGCAGCTTAGATACAGGGCGGATCAATGAGCAGTTCTTC.

The J gene is TRBJ1-2, the V gene TRBV6-1; 8 bases are shared with TRBD1. V lost 2 bases and J lost 7; bases outside the gene matches: 6. This CDR3 contains 14 residues. Germline CDR1 and CDR2: MNHNS and SASEGT. The CDR3 sequence: CASSEWTGSSGYTF. The CDR3 DNA is TGTGCCAGCAGTGAATGGACAGGGAGCAGTGGCTACACCTTC.

The rearrangement uses TRBV18 and TRBJ1-2; D gene uncertain. Germline-derived CDR1 and CDR2 are KGHSH and LQKENI. The CDR3 runs 13 residues. V was clipped by 3 bases and J by 1 base, with 6 bases between them. The CDR3 DNA reads as TGTGCCAGCTCACCGGCAGATAACTATGGCTACACCTTC. Translating gives CASSPADNYGYTF.

This clone was counted between two and nine times. The chain recombines TRBV15 with TRBJ2-5, with TRBD2 matching over 8 bases. V was clipped by 1 base and J by 5 bases; unmatched bases: 6. CDR3 length: 15 residues. Germline values: CDR1 LNHNV, CDR2 YYDKDF (reference sequence). The CDR3 region is CATSRAGGPAETQYF. The CDR3 DNA reads TGTGCCACCAGCAGAGCGGGAGGGCCCGCCGAGACCCAGTACTTC.

This sequence joins TRBV5-4 and TRBJ1-1, with D possibly being TRBD1 (5 bases). With 2 bases removed from V and 8 bases from J, the gap between germline ends came to 10 bases. The CDR3 covers 12 residues. Germline V gene data show CDR1 as SGHNT and CDR2 as YYREEE (reference sequence). CDR3 sequence reads: CASSFYQGEAFF. The CDR3 DNA reads TGTGCCAGCAGCTTCTATCAGGGAGAAGCTTTCTTT.

V and J are TRBV7-2 and TRBJ1-1, with unresolved D. The CDR3 is made up of 12 amino acids. V was shortened by 3 bases and J by 5 bases, with 7 bases between the two germline ends. From germline, CDR1 is SGHTA and CDR2 FQGNSA. CDR3 bases: TGTGCCAGCAGCTTGCTGCGGACTGAAGCTTTCTTT. Translation gives CASSLLRTEAFF. Filled out from reference TRBV7-2 and TRBJ1-1, the complete variable domain reads GAGVSQSPSNKVTEKGKDVELRCDPISGHTALYWYRQSLGQGLEFLIYFQGNSAPDKSGLPSDRFSAERTGGSVSTLTIQRTQQEDSAVYLCASSLLRTEAFFGQGTRLTVV.

The V and J genes are TRBV25-1 and TRBJ2-1, with TRBD1 matching 10 bases. V shed 5 bases, J shed 1 base, and the junction held 2 bases outside the gene matches. Germline V CDR1 and CDR2: MGHDK, SYGVNS. This CDR3 is built from 15 residues. The CDR3 loop is CASSRGQGSYNEQFF. The CDR3 DNA is TGTGCCAGCAGTAGGGGACAGGGGTCCTACAATGAGCAGTTCTTC.

This clone appeared a few times. This chain links TRBV19 with TRBJ2-1, with TRBD1 matching 9 bases. CDR1 LNHDA and CDR2 SQIVND come from the germline V gene (reference sequence). The CDR3 runs to 14 residues. V shed 10 bases, J shed 4 bases, and the junction held 8 bases outside the gene matches. The CDR3 reads CATLRDRAYNEQFF. CDR3 nucleotide sequence: TGTGCCACACTCCGGGACAGGGCTTACAATGAGCAGTTCTTC.

This clone was detected a few times. This sequence joins TRBV5-1 and TRBJ2-6; 10 bases map to TRBD1. Per the germline V gene, CDR1 is SGHRS and CDR2 is YFSETQ. This CDR3 comprises 16 residues. Trimming took 4 bases from V and 4 from J; bases not matched to a gene: 5. CDR3 nucleotide sequence: TGCGCCAGCAGCCTGGACAGGGGGGGAGGGGCCAACGTCCTGACTTTC. Residues: CASSLDRGGGANVLTF.

A word on this clone: This CDR3 is also generated by other DNA sequences in the sample. The J gene is TRBJ2-5, the V gene TRBV5-1, with TRBD1 as a possible D gene (6 bases). V shed 0 bases and J shed 2 bases, with 11 bases lying between them. The germline gives CDR1 SGHRS, CDR2 YFSETQ. CDR3 length: 15 amino acids. DNA for the CDR3: TGCGCCAGCAGCTTGGGGACAGCCCTACAAGAGACCCAGTACTTC. This encodes CASSLGTALQETQYF. Supplemented by reference TRBV5-1 and TRBJ2-5, the full variable domain reads KAGVTQTPRYLIKTRGQQVTLSCSPISGHRSVSWYQQTPGQGLQFLFEYFSETQRNKGNFPGRFSGRQFSNSRSEMNVSTLELGDSALYLCASSLGTALQETQYFGPGTRLLVL.

V usage is TRBV5-1 and J usage is TRBJ2-1; TRBD2 matches at 8 bases. The CDR3 spans 14 residues. Germline V gene lookup returns CDR1 SGHRS and CDR2 YFSETQ. J gave up 5 bases and V 5 bases, and 6 bases lay outside the gene matches. The CDR3 DNA is TGCGCCAGCAGGTTTAGCGGGACTAACAATGAGCAGTTCTTC. Translation: CASRFSGTNNEQFF.

This rearrangement joins TRBV5-1 to TRBJ2-5, with TRBD1 identical over 9 bases. V lost 3 bases and J lost 3; bases outside the gene matches: 3. CDR1 is SGHRS and CDR2 is YFSETQ in the germline V gene. There are 14 residues in the CDR3. CDR3 sequence reads: CASSSQGAEETQYF. Written as DNA, the CDR3 is TGCGCCAGCAGCTCACAGGGGGCTGAAGAGACCCAGTACTTC.

The V call is TRBV25-1, the J call TRBJ1-2, with 7 nucleotides matching TRBD1. The CDR3 has 15 amino acids. Germline-derived CDR1 and CDR2 are MGHDK and SYGVNS. Trimming at V came to 4 bases and at J to 7 bases, leaving 12 bases not matched to a gene. The CDR3 DNA sequence: TGTGCCAGCAGTGGGTCGACAGGGTTGCTTTTTGGCTACACCTTC. Its protein is CASSGSTGLLFGYTF.

The V gene is TRBV5-6, the J gene TRBJ2-1; unclear D gene. The V end lost 3 bases, the J end lost 5 bases, and 3 bases lay between the germline ends. This CDR3 is 11 amino acids long. Germline V gene lookup returns CDR1 SGHDT and CDR2 YYEEEE. CDR3 in amino acids: CASSSNNEQFF. In DNA form, the CDR3 reads TGTGCCAGCAGCTCAAACAATGAGCAGTTCTTC.

This clone was observed a few times. The chain joins TRBV7-2 to TRBJ2-7; no reliable D call. CDR1 and CDR2 from the germline V gene are SGHTA and FQGNSA. The CDR3 runs to 12 residues. Trimming took off 5 bases at V and 0 bases at J, with 5 bases between the two ends. The CDR3 protein is CASSVSSYEQYF. Here the CDR3 DNA reads TGTGCCAGCAGCGTTAGCTCCTACGAGCAGTACTTC.

This chain links TRBV18 with TRBJ2-5; 7 bases fit TRBD2. The germline CDR1 and CDR2 sequences are KGHSH and LQKENI. The CDR3 is 14 amino acids. J lost 4 bases, V lost 3 bases, and 5 bases had no gene match. DNA for the CDR3: TGTGCCAGCTCACCGACGGGGGGACGAGAGACCCAGTACTTC. Its translation is CASSPTGGRETQYF. Full variable domain (remainder filled in from reference TRBV18 and TRBJ2-5): NAGVMQNPRHLVRRRGQEARLRCSPMKGHSHVYWYRQLPEEGLKFMVYLQKENIIDESGMPKERFSAEFPKEGPSILRIQQVVRGDSAAYFCASSPTGGRETQYFGPGTRLLVL.

This chain connects TRBV7-9 to TRBJ2-5, with a possible D match to TRBD1 (5 bases). The CDR3 totals 16 residues. Trimming shortened V by 5 bases and J by 2 bases, and 18 bases separated the two germline ends. CDR1 and CDR2 (germline): SEHNR, FQNEAQ (reference sequence). CDR3 nucleotides: TGTGCCAGCAGCCCAAGGGGTATCCAGGTTCAAGAGACCCAGTACTTC. Protein: CASSPRGIQVQETQYF.

V usage is TRBV5-4 and J usage is TRBJ1-2; 10 bases align to TRBD1. Losses at the gene ends were 4 bases for V and 0 bases for J; bases not matched to a gene: 9. The germline CDR1 and CDR2 sequences are SGHNT and YYREEE (reference sequence). The CDR3 is made up of 17 amino acids. The CDR3 protein is CASSGRDRGGTNYGYTF. The CDR3 nucleotides read TGTGCCAGCAGCGGGAGGGACAGGGGTGGAACTAACTATGGCTACACCTTC.